A selection of T cell receptor beta chains follows, all from one sample in a study of shared clonotypes between healthy human individuals. The data were produced by immunoSEQ multiplex PCR, yet TCRdb's version contains in-frame clones alone and is incomplete. The top ten hold less than 2% of the sample, which has about 2.2 million clones, roughly 93% seen once. The sequencing sample was made of naive CD8+ T cells from PBMCs. The receptors derive from a man aged 18 to 30 in good health. Some clones in this sample may be carry-over from other donors' samples. Each CDR3 is given with its conserved first and last residue. Each record gives: V gene, D gene, J gene, clone size, CDR3 DNA, CDR3 protein. D genes are given only for firm matches. Clone size is given for some rows only: seen once, a few or many times, or a class if the clone is expanded.

v_call: TRBV9; d_call: .; j_call: TRBJ1-3; clone_size: .; cdr3_nt: TGTGCCAGCAGCGTAGGGGGGGAAGGAAACACCATATATTTT; cdr3_aa: CASSVGGEGNTIYF
v_call: TRBV7-3; d_call: TRBD2; j_call: TRBJ2-2; clone_size: .; cdr3_nt: TGTGCCAGCAGCTTAACACTAGCGGTCGGGGAGCTGTTTTTT; cdr3_aa: CASSLTLAVGELFF
v_call: TRBV4-1; d_call: TRBD2; j_call: TRBJ2-1; clone_size: once; cdr3_nt: TGCGCCAGCAGTGCTAGCGGATCCTACAATGAGCAGTTCTTC; cdr3_aa: CASSASGSYNEQFF
v_call: TRBV27; d_call: .; j_call: TRBJ1-1; clone_size: .; cdr3_nt: TGTGCCAGCAGTTTATACCCAGGGGCCATGAACACTGAAGCTTTCTTT; cdr3_aa: CASSLYPGAMNTEAFF
v_call: TRBV27; d_call: .; j_call: TRBJ2-7; clone_size: .; cdr3_nt: TGTGCCAGCAGTTTAAGGGCAGGGGCCTACGAGCAGTACTTC; cdr3_aa: CASSLRAGAYEQYF
v_call: TRBV28; d_call: .; j_call: TRBJ2-7; clone_size: .; cdr3_nt: TGTGCCAGCAGTTTTGTGGGGGTTTGGAGCGAGCAGTACTTC; cdr3_aa: CASSFVGVWSEQYF
v_call: TRBV7-9; d_call: TRBD1; j_call: TRBJ2-7; clone_size: .; cdr3_nt: TGTGCCAGCAGCTTGAAACAGGGGGCGACCTACGAGCAGTACTTC; cdr3_aa: CASSLKQGATYEQYF
v_call: TRBV18; d_call: .; j_call: TRBJ2-7; clone_size: .; cdr3_nt: TGTGCCAGCTCACCACCGGCTAACTACGAGCAGTACTTC; cdr3_aa: CASSPPANYEQYF
v_call: TRBV27; d_call: .; j_call: TRBJ2-7; clone_size: .; cdr3_nt: TGTGCCAGCAGTATCAGGGAATCCTACGAGCAGTACTTC; cdr3_aa: CASSIRESYEQYF
v_call: TRBV28; d_call: TRBD1; j_call: TRBJ1-1; clone_size: .; cdr3_nt: TGTGCCAGCAGTCTTACAGGGGGCTGGACTGAAGCTTTCTTT; cdr3_aa: CASSLTGGWTEAFF
v_call: TRBV6-5; d_call: .; j_call: TRBJ2-1; clone_size: .; cdr3_nt: TGTGCCAGCTCGCCGCGGGGAGCCTACAATGAGCAGTTCTTC; cdr3_aa: CASSPRGAYNEQFF
v_call: TRBV11-2; d_call: .; j_call: TRBJ2-7; clone_size: .; cdr3_nt: TGTGCCAGCGGCCCGGATACAGACTACGAGCAGTACTTC; cdr3_aa: CASGPDTDYEQYF
v_call: TRBV19; d_call: .; j_call: TRBJ1-1; clone_size: .; cdr3_nt: TGTGCCAGTAGTATTTTATCCTGGGGGACTGAAGCTTTCTTT; cdr3_aa: CASSILSWGTEAFF
v_call: TRBV10-3; d_call: .; j_call: TRBJ2-5; clone_size: .; cdr3_nt: TGTGCCATCAGTGAGTCTTACGACCGCTACTACTTC; cdr3_aa: CAISESYDRYYF
v_call: TRBV11-2; d_call: .; j_call: TRBJ2-7; clone_size: .; cdr3_nt: TGTGCCAGCAGCCCCACGGTGATCGCTAGCGAACCCTACGAGCAGTACTTC; cdr3_aa: CASSPTVIASEPYEQYF
v_call: TRBV29-1; d_call: .; j_call: TRBJ2-1; clone_size: .; cdr3_nt: TGCAGCGTTGAACTGCACACCCTACAGAATGAGCAGTTCTTC; cdr3_aa: CSVELHTLQNEQFF
v_call: TRBV5-1; d_call: .; j_call: TRBJ2-7; clone_size: .; cdr3_nt: TGCGCCAGCAGCTTGATAGCGAGCACCTACGAGCAGTACTTC; cdr3_aa: CASSLIASTYEQYF
v_call: TRBV7-9; d_call: .; j_call: TRBJ2-2; clone_size: .; cdr3_nt: TGTGCCAGCAGTGTGAACGAACCAATTCCCGGGGAGCTGTTTTTT; cdr3_aa: CASSVNEPIPGELFF
v_call: TRBV2; d_call: .; j_call: TRBJ1-1; clone_size: .; cdr3_nt: TGTGCCAGCATTCCCTTACTGGGGACTGAAGCTTTCTTT; cdr3_aa: CASIPLLGTEAFF
v_call: TRBV28; d_call: .; j_call: TRBJ2-1; clone_size: .; cdr3_nt: TGTGCCAGCAGACACCGGGGCAACTCCTACAATGAGCAGTTCTTC; cdr3_aa: CASRHRGNSYNEQFF